This TCR beta chain was profiled in a study of shared clonotypes between healthy human individuals (TCRdb year 2020). For context, the study as a whole: The cohort comprised a couple of women and a few men aged 18 to 49 years. Libraries were prepared and TCR repertoires were sequenced by different laboratories using diverse techniques, in order to increase sequencing depth and limit assay-specific biases. To estimate repertoire size and how much clonotypes are shared between individuals, the study performed deep sequencing of blood TCR repertoires from 4 to 6 healthy adults. Per donor, leukapheresis produced somewhere between about 0.94 and 9.5 billion PBMCs. The investigation overall reported the following: The genetic and exposure-history diversity represented was limited by the small number of donors. Sampling was limited to blood, and TCR repertoires in tissue likely differ from TCR repertoires in blood. Pairwise subsampling indicated that sequencing depth was expected to affect the degree of clonotype sharing among donors.

For this clone: What this receptor recognizes is not known. Base qualities are not provided; no much larger clone lies one nucleotide away.

Using the deep immunoSEQ assay, TCR CDR3 regions were amplified from genomic DNA by multiplex PCR. Extracted genomic DNA from each cell subset was spread evenly across all wells of several immunoSEQ 96-well plates, with each plate serving as a replicate. Each replicate PCR for unsorted PBMC received about 0.3 ug genomic DNA, equal to about 30,000 T cell genomes. Ten immunoSEQ deep assay plates were used to sequence unsorted PBMC genomic DNA. Purified libraries were quantified with a Qubit 3.0 fluorometer, sized on a Bioanalyzer 2100, and re-quantified with the KAPA Library Quantification kit. Every immunoSEQ 96-well plate was sequenced on a dedicated single-read 150-cycle Illumina NextSeq 550 flow cell. Turning to the authors' computational methods: The immunoSEQ output contained only junctional sequences without quality scores, so filtering could not match that applied to full-length reads. To assign V/J genes and CDR3, sequences were annotated against IMGT germline references using PyIR, a Python wrapper for IgBLAST v1.9. Reads were filtered out if the reads had weak V/J assignments (E-value above 1e-6), no CDR3, stop codons, out-of-frame junctions, or ambiguous translated residues. V3J clonotypes were defined by identical inferred V gene, J gene, and CDR3 amino acid sequence. The percentage overlap between two repertoires was calculated by dividing the number of shared unique clonotypes by the size of the smaller repertoire. Repertoire richness was assessed with RTK rarefaction, the Chao1 estimator, and Recon v2.1 estimates of unobserved clonotypes. The clones in this table, taken by TCRdb from immuneACCESS, are in-frame only. Not every clone is retained; where verified, under half of the shortfall comes from an unresolved V gene, and the cause of the rest is unknown. The V and J calls and clone size are taken from that table; D and trimming were inferred from the DNA. Counted in this sample were hundreds of thousands of clones; 70% to 80% of them appeared once. The ten largest clonotypes hold about 11% of the sample.

Healthy HIV-negative adults with no recently reported acute infections or vaccinations were included as donors. Only Caucasian adults living in Nashville, Tennessee, USA were represented among the donors. In the unsorted samples, 70 million to 95 million PBMCs were counted, and genomic DNA was extracted using the QIAamp DNA Blood Mini kit. After blood collection by leukapheresis, PBMCs were isolated using Ficoll-Histopaque density gradient centrifugation and then cryopreserved in the vapor phase of liquid nitrogen. Its CDR3 holds 13 amino acids, cysteine through phenylalanine. Only the CDR3 DNA is retained, 39 bases long and in frame from the first base. CDR1 and CDR2 are drawn from the germline V gene: MDHEN, SYDVKM. V is cut by 6 bases and J by 7 bases, and the space between the germline ends is 13 bases.

The sequence links TRBV28 to TRBJ2-4; D gene: possibly TRBD1, on 6 matching bases. The source is a woman between 40 and 50 years old in good health. Some clones in this sample may be carry-over from other donors' samples. Specimen: PBMCs. This receptor has the CDR3 CASSPDSRNIQYF. The DNA sequence is as follows: TGTGCCAGCAGCCCGGACAGCCGCAACATTCAGTACTTC.